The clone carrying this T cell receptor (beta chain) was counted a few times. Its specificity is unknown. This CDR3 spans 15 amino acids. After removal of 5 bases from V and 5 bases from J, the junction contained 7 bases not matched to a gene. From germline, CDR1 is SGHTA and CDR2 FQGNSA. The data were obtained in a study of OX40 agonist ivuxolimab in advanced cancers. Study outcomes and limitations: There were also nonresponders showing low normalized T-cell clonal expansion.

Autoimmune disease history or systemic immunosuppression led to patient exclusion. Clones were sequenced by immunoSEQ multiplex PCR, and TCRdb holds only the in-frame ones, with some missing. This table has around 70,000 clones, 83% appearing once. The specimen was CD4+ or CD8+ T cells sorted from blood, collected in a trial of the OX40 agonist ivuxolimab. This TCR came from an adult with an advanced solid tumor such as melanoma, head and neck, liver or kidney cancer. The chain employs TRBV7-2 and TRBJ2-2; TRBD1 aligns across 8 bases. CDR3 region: CASSQSRQGTGELFF. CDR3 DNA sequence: TGTGCCAGCAGCCAATCGAGACAGGGGACCGGGGAGCTGTTTTTT.